This TCR beta chain was captured in a study of CD8 T cells in ankylosing spondylitis. MiXCR was run by TCRdb on the 5' RACE reads, yielding one entry per CDR3 protein. The sample has about 360,000 distinct CDR3 sequences, approximately 22% seen once. There are many counts of this clonotype. This clonotype was obtained from a male donor with ankylosing spondylitis or in good health (not recorded which). The material sequenced was blood, either unsorted or a sorted T cell fraction (not recorded which).

CDR3 protein: CASGGETLAKNIQYF. The CDR3 bases are TGTGCCAGCGGGGGGGAGACACTAGCCAAAAACATTCAGTACTTC. This chain connects TRBV12-3 or TRBV12-4 to TRBJ2-4; 7 bases are shared with TRBD2. This CDR3 is 15 amino acids long. The trim removed 8 bases at V and 0 bases at J, leaving 7 bases unmatched.